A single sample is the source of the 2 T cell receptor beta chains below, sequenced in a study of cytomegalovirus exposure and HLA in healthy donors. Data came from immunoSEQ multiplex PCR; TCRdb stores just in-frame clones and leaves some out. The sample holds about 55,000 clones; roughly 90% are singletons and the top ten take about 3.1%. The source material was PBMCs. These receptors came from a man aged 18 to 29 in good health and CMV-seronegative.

CDR3 nucleotides: TGTGCCAGCAGCGTTCGGACTAGCGGAGACAATGAGCAGTTCTTC. It encodes CASSVRTSGDNEQFF. V and J are TRBV9 and TRBJ2-1; 10 positions match TRBD2. Germline CDR1 is SGDLS and CDR2 is YYNGEE. Trimming cost V 2 bases and J 5 bases; bases outside gene matches: 4. The length of the CDR3 is 15 residues.

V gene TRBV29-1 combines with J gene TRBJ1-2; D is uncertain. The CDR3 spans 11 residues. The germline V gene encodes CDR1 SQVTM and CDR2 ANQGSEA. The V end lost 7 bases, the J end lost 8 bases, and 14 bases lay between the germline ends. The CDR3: CSAQTPGGYTF. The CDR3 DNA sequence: TGCAGCGCCCAGACCCCAGGCGGCTACACCTTC. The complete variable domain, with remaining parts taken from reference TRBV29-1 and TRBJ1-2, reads SAVISQKPSRDICQRGTSLTIQCQVDSQVTMMFWYRQQPGQSLTLIATANQGSEATYESGFVIDKFPISRPNLTFSTLTVSNMSPEDSSIYLCSAQTPGGYTFGSGTRLTVV.